A selection of T cell receptor beta chains follows, all from one sample in a study of blood T cell repertoires in COVID-19. TCRdb's copy holds only in-frame clones and misses some; the assay was immunoSEQ multiplex PCR. The data contain some 180,000 clones, 60% to 85% of them singletons. Source material: peripheral blood. The receptors come from a woman in her 50s with active or convalescent COVID-19. Both conserved end residues are part of each CDR3. A D gene is named only where the DNA matches it firmly. Not all rows give a size; the values are once, few, many and, for expanded clones, a class.

J gene	D gene	clone size	V gene	CDR3 DNA	CDR3 protein
TRBJ1-1	.	.	TRBV12-3/TRBV12-4	TGTGCCAGCAGTCCAAAGAACACTGAAGCTTTCTTT	CASSPKNTEAFF
TRBJ2-7	.	.	TRBV11-2	TGTGCCAGCAGCCGACCGGAGAGCGGCAACGAGCAGTACTTC	CASSRPESGNEQYF
TRBJ1-3	.	.	TRBV18	TGTGCCAGCTCACTATCCAGTTCGTCTGGAAACACCATATATTTT	CASSLSSSSGNTIYF
TRBJ1-5	.	.	TRBV7-2	TGTGCCAGCAGCGAGAATAATCAGCCCCAGCATTTT	CASSENNQPQHF
TRBJ2-7	TRBD1	.	TRBV15	TGTGCCACCAGCAGAGCCGGGACAGTGAAGTACTTC	CATSRAGTVKYF
TRBJ2-2	.	.	TRBV27	TGTGCCAGCAGTCAACAGGGGAACACCGGGGAGCTGTTTTTT	CASSQQGNTGELFF
TRBJ2-2	TRBD2	few	TRBV30	TGTGCCTGGAGTAGCCGGTCAGCGGGAGTTACCGGGGAGCTGTTTTTT	CAWSSRSAGVTGELFF
TRBJ2-7	TRBD2	few	TRBV10-3	TGTGCCATCATGCTAGCGGGGGGTAACGAGCAGTACTTC	CAIMLAGGNEQYF
TRBJ2-5	.	.	TRBV2	TGTGCCAGCATGGCCCGGGTGCGGGAGACCCAGTACTTC	CASMARVRETQYF
TRBJ1-2	.	.	TRBV5-1	TGCGCCAGCAGCGGGGGACTGGGAGAGGGTGGCTACACCTTC	CASSGGLGEGGYTF
TRBJ1-5	.	.	TRBV3-1/TRBV3-2	TGTGCCAGCAGCCAAGATGTGACAGTCAATCAGCCCCAGCATTTT	CASSQDVTVNQPQHF
TRBJ1-1	.	.	TRBV19	TGTGCCAGTAGTATCCTGACAGGTGAAGCTTTCTTT	CASSILTGEAFF
TRBJ1-2	TRBD1	.	TRBV3-1/TRBV3-2	TGTGCCAGCAGGAAGACAGGGGCTGGCTACACCTTC	CASRKTGAGYTF
TRBJ2-5	.	.	TRBV5-4	TGTGCCAGCAGCTTGGCTAGCGCCCCCCAAGAGACCCAGTACTTC	CASSLASAPQETQYF
TRBJ1-1	TRBD1	.	TRBV6-5	TGTGCCAGCAGACCACAGGACAGGGTAGACACTGAAGCTTTCTTT	CASRPQDRVDTEAFF
TRBJ2-6	.	.	TRBV30	TGTGCCTGGAGCAAATCTGGGGCCAACGTCCTGACTTTC	CAWSKSGANVLTF
TRBJ1-1	.	.	TRBV3-1/TRBV3-2	TGTGCCAGCACCCAACTTCACACTACAAGAGGGGAAGCTTTCTTT	CASTQLHTTRGEAFF
TRBJ1-1	.	.	TRBV3-1/TRBV3-2	TGTGCCAGCAGCCACCGGGGTCAGAGGACTGAAGCTTTCTTT	CASSHRGQRTEAFF
TRBJ1-3	.	.	TRBV19	TGTGCCAGTACCACATGGTCGGGGGGCTCTGGAAACACCATATATTTT	CASTTWSGGSGNTIYF
TRBJ1-2	TRBD1	few	TRBV30	TGTGCCTGGAGTGCGGCAGGGGGGAATGGCTACACCTTC	CAWSAAGGNGYTF
TRBJ1-1	.	.	TRBV28	TGTGCCAGCAGTTCTGGCCCCAATCAAGCTTTCTTT	CASSSGPNQAFF
TRBJ2-6	.	.	TRBV19	TGTGCCAGTAGGGTACTTGGGGCCAACGTCCTGACTTTC	CASRVLGANVLTF
TRBJ1-1	TRBD1	.	TRBV7-2	TGTGCCAGCAGCGGACGCAGGGGGCTTACTGAAGCTTTCTTT	CASSGRRGLTEAFF
TRBJ2-7	TRBD2	.	TRBV7-2	TGTGCCAGCAGCTTATCCGGGGGACTAGCTTTCGAGCAGTACTTC	CASSLSGGLAFEQYF
TRBJ2-3	TRBD2	.	TRBV5-4	TGTGCCAGCAGCCCTGAGCGGGGGGGCCAATCAGATACGCAGTATTTT	CASSPERGGQSDTQYF
TRBJ2-7	TRBD2	.	TRBV14	TGTGCCAGCAGCCTAACACTAGCGGGGCGCTACGAGCAGTACTTC	CASSLTLAGRYEQYF
TRBJ2-1	TRBD1	.	TRBV6-5	TGTGCCGCGGGGGGACAGGGGCCCAATGAGCAGTTCTTC	CAAGGQGPNEQFF
TRBJ2-1	.	.	TRBV3-1/TRBV3-2	TGTGCCAGCAGCCAGGACTACCAACCATACAATGAGCAGTTCTTC	CASSQDYQPYNEQFF
TRBJ1-4	TRBD1	.	TRBV11-2	TGTGCCAGCAGCCCCAGGACAGGGGGTGAAAAACTGTTTTTT	CASSPRTGGEKLFF
TRBJ2-7	.	.	TRBV28	TGTGCCAGCAGACCGGAGGTCTCCTCCTACGAGCAGTACTTC	CASRPEVSSYEQYF
TRBJ2-7	.	.	TRBV28	TGTGCCAGCAGTTTGGGGACACGCGACTACGAGCAGTACTTC	CASSLGTRDYEQYF
TRBJ2-5	TRBD2	.	TRBV7-2	TGTGCCAGCAGCGCAGGATCTTTAGCGGGGAAAGAGACCCAGTACTTC	CASSAGSLAGKETQYF
TRBJ1-1	TRBD1	.	TRBV7-2	TGTGCCAGCAGCCCCGGCGGGAGTAGACAGGGGGGGACTGAAGCTTTCTTT	CASSPGGSRQGGTEAFF
TRBJ1-1	TRBD1	.	TRBV6-6	TGTGCCAGCAGTCCTATACCGGGACAGGGGGCTGAAACTGAAGCTTTCTTT	CASSPIPGQGAETEAFF
TRBJ2-5	TRBD2	.	TRBV30	TGTGCCTGGAGTCGGCTCTTAGCGGGATTAGGAGAGACCCAGTACTTC	CAWSRLLAGLGETQYF
TRBJ1-2	TRBD1	.	TRBV6-6	TGTGCCAGCAGTAACGGACAGGACCTTCACTATGGCTACACCTTC	CASSNGQDLHYGYTF
TRBJ2-7	TRBD2	.	TRBV6-2/TRBV6-3	TGTGCCAGCAGTCTCCGGGACTATGAAGAGCAGTACTTC	CASSLRDYEEQYF
TRBJ1-1	.	.	TRBV7-2	TGTGCCAGCAGCATCAGGGGCGGAAACACTGAAGCTTTCTTT	CASSIRGGNTEAFF
TRBJ1-5	TRBD1	.	TRBV7-2	TGTGCCAGCAGCTTCGACCACGGACAGGTCTCACAGCCCCAGCATTTT	CASSFDHGQVSQPQHF
TRBJ2-3	TRBD2	.	TRBV10-3	TGTGCCATCAGTGAGCCGACTAGCGGGACGCACACAGATACGCAGTATTTT	CAISEPTSGTHTDTQYF
TRBJ2-1	.	.	TRBV21-1	TGTGCCAGCAGCTCCCAAGCCCCCGACAGGGGCGAAATTTCTAACAATGAGCAGTTCTTC	CASSSQAPDRGEISNNEQFF
TRBJ1-5	TRBD1	.	TRBV6-6	TGTGCCAGCAGTCCCCGTCGGGGGACAGGGACGGATCAGCCCCAGCATTTT	CASSPRRGTGTDQPQHF
TRBJ1-1	.	few	TRBV18	TGTGCCAGCTCACCAGGGGGGGACACTGAAGCTTTCTTT	CASSPGGDTEAFF
TRBJ1-5	.	.	TRBV3-1/TRBV3-2	TGTGCCAGCAGCCTTTCCCTTGTCCAGCCCCAGCATTTT	CASSLSLVQPQHF
TRBJ2-7	TRBD1	.	TRBV5-1	TGCGCCAGCAGTTTTGGGACAGGGGATTTCTACGAGCAGTACTTC	CASSFGTGDFYEQYF
TRBJ2-3	TRBD2	.	TRBV6-5	TGTGCCAGCAGTTACTCGGCGGGGGGGCCTGATACGCAGTATTTT	CASSYSAGGPDTQYF
TRBJ1-4	.	.	TRBV6-5	TGTGCCAGCAGACCCGGCGGGGGGCGAGAGGTAAAACTGTTTTTT	CASRPGGGREVKLFF
TRBJ2-7	TRBD1	once	TRBV7-9	TGTGCCAGCAGCCGTGGACAGGAAAGCTCCTACGAGCAGTACTTC	CASSRGQESSYEQYF
TRBJ2-1	TRBD2	.	TRBV29-1	TGCAGCGTTGGGGGGACTAGCGGGAGGGAGCAGTTCTTC	CSVGGTSGREQFF
TRBJ2-7	TRBD1	once	TRBV6-1	TGTGCCAGCAGTGAAGGGGCAGGGGGCGGAATCAACGAGCAGTACTTC	CASSEGAGGGINEQYF
TRBJ2-5	TRBD1	.	TRBV7-7	TGTGCTAGCAGCCAGGACAGGGCCGGGGAGACCCAGTACTTC	CASSQDRAGETQYF